This is a list of T cell receptor beta chains from one sample in a study of blood T cell repertoires in COVID-19. Libraries were prepared by immunoSEQ multiplex PCR; TCRdb keeps only in-frame clonotypes and omits some of them. The table lists approximately 500,000 clones, approximately 85% of them singletons. The sequenced sample was peripheral blood. The source is a human donor in a cohort sampled during active COVID-19. Both conserved end residues are part of each CDR3. The D gene is left open where the match is weak. Rows may omit the clone size; those that give it use once, few, many or a size class.

TGTGCCAGCAGTTACTCGGGACACGACTATAGCAATCAGCCCCAGCATTTT CASSYSGHDYSNQPQHF - 17 TRBJ1-5 TRBV6-2/TRBV6-3 -
TGTGCCAGCAGCTTGGGCGGGGGCCGACTCTCCTACAATGAGCAGTTCTTC CASSLGGGRLSYNEQFF - 17 TRBJ2-1 TRBV5-6 -
TGTGCCAGCAGCCCCGGGACTAGCATGGACACCGGGGAGCTGTTTTTT CASSPGTSMDTGELFF TRBD2 16 TRBJ2-2 TRBV5-4 -
TGTGCCAGCAGCGTCGATAGGGGGACCTACGAGCAGTACTTC CASSVDRGTYEQYF - 14 TRBJ2-7 TRBV11-2 -
TGTGCCAGCAGCCGTCCCTACACAGATACGCAGTATTTT CASSRPYTDTQYF - 13 TRBJ2-3 TRBV2 -
TGTGCCAGCAGCTGGGATATGGGAGGGCCCTACGAGCAGTACTTC CASSWDMGGPYEQYF TRBD2 15 TRBJ2-7 TRBV7-9 -
TGTGCCAGCAGTGATTTTAGAGAGAACACTGAAGCTTTCTTT CASSDFRENTEAFF - 14 TRBJ1-1 TRBV2 -
TGTGCCACCAGGAGGACAGGGGATTTCTATGGCTACACCTTC CATRRTGDFYGYTF TRBD1 14 TRBJ1-2 TRBV24-1 -
TGTGCCAGCAGTTCCCTAGGGCCAGGGACTGGAAACACCATATATTTT CASSSLGPGTGNTIYF - 16 TRBJ1-3 TRBV27 -
TGTGCCAGCAGCTTAGGTTGGGCTGGGGATACGCAGTATTTT CASSLGWAGDTQYF - 14 TRBJ2-3 TRBV7-2 -
TGTGCCAGTAGTATCACCCGCGGAGCTAATTCACCCCTCCACTTT CASSITRGANSPLHF - 15 TRBJ1-6 TRBV19 -
TGTGCCAGCGGACCTAGCGGGAGAGGGTATTTT CASGPSGRGYF TRBD2 11 TRBJ2-3 TRBV12-3/TRBV12-4 -
TGCAGCGTTGTTGAGGGTACCTACAATGAGCAGTTCTTC CSVVEGTYNEQFF - 13 TRBJ2-1 TRBV29-1 -
TGTGCCAGCAGCGCGAACTCTCAGGGTTACTACGAGCAGTACTTC CASSANSQGYYEQYF - 15 TRBJ2-7 TRBV9 -
TGTGCCAGTAGTCGGGGTGCGGAAAAACTGTTTTTT CASSRGAEKLFF - 12 TRBJ1-4 TRBV19 -
TGTGCCAGCAGCTTCAGTGGAGATACGCAGTATTTT CASSFSGDTQYF - 12 TRBJ2-3 TRBV7-3 -
TGCGCCAGCACCACCTGGGGGAGGCCAGATACGCAGTATTTT CASTTWGRPDTQYF - 14 TRBJ2-3 TRBV5-1 -
TGTGCCAGCAGCCCCAGTGTGGGGCCCCAGGAGCAGTTCTTC CASSPSVGPQEQFF - 14 TRBJ2-1 TRBV5-4 -
TGTGCCTGTGGCGGGAATAGCAATCAGCCCCAGCATTTT CACGGNSNQPQHF - 13 TRBJ1-5 TRBV30 -
TGTGCCAGCAGCTTGGAGGACAGAGGTGGCTACGAGCAGTACTTC CASSLEDRGGYEQYF - 15 TRBJ2-7 TRBV5-8 once
TGTGCCAGCAGCGTCGTACAGGGATACGACACTGAAGCTTTCTTT CASSVVQGYDTEAFF - 15 TRBJ1-1 TRBV9 -
TGTGCCAGCAGCCCCCTAGGCGAGGACACTGAAGCTTTCTTT CASSPLGEDTEAFF - 14 TRBJ1-1 TRBV7-2 -
TGTGCCAGCACTGAACAGGGGGCAGGAGAAAAACTGTTTTTT CASTEQGAGEKLFF TRBD1 14 TRBJ1-4 TRBV28 -
TGTGCCACCAGTGAATACAGGGACACCGGGGAGCTGTTTTTT CATSEYRDTGELFF - 14 TRBJ2-2 TRBV24-1 -
TGCAGCGCCCAGGAGACAGCAAACTATGGCTACACCTTC CSAQETANYGYTF - 13 TRBJ1-2 TRBV29-1 -
TGCGCCAGCAGCTTCTTTAGCGGGAGGGCCGGCAATGAGCAGTTCTTC CASSFFSGRAGNEQFF TRBD2 16 TRBJ2-1 TRBV5-1 -
TGTGCCAGCAGCCCCGGAGAGACCCAGTACTTC CASSPGETQYF - 11 TRBJ2-5 TRBV14 -
TGTGCCAGCAGTCCCAGGGGTTCGGAGTACAATGAGCAGTTCTTC CASSPRGSEYNEQFF - 15 TRBJ2-1 TRBV28 -
TGTGCCAGCAGCAGTACAGGGACCTATCAGCCCCAGCATTTT CASSSTGTYQPQHF - 14 TRBJ1-5 TRBV11-2 -
TGTGCCAGCAGCGACCGGGACAGGGGAGTAGATACGCAGTATTTT CASSDRDRGVDTQYF TRBD1 15 TRBJ2-3 TRBV9 -
TGTGCCAGTAGGGTGGACAGGGACTTCTATGGCTACACCTTC CASRVDRDFYGYTF TRBD1 14 TRBJ1-2 TRBV19 -
TGTGCCAGCCAAACTAGCGGGAGTTCCTACGAGCAGTACTTC CASQTSGSSYEQYF TRBD2 14 TRBJ2-7 TRBV11-2 -
TGTGCCAGCAGCTTAATCCAGAACACCGGGGAGCTGTTTTTT CASSLIQNTGELFF - 14 TRBJ2-2 TRBV11-2 -
TGTGCCAGCCAAAGGGGGGGTCGGAGCGGGAGTATCGGCGAGCAGTACTTC CASQRGGRSGSIGEQYF TRBD2 17 TRBJ2-7 TRBV2 -
TGTGCCAGCAGCCAAACAGGGGGCAGAGAGACCCAGTACTTC CASSQTGGRETQYF TRBD1 14 TRBJ2-5 TRBV5-4 -
TGCAGTGCTAGTACTAGCGCCTTTCCGAACGAGCAGTACTTC CSASTSAFPNEQYF TRBD2 14 TRBJ2-7 TRBV20-1 -
TGTGCCAGCAGGGGGACAGTCGAAAAACTGTTTTTT CASRGTVEKLFF TRBD1 12 TRBJ1-4 TRBV6-5 -
TGTGCCAGCAGTGAATACACAGCCCAAGAGACCCAGTACTTC CASSEYTAQETQYF - 14 TRBJ2-5 TRBV25-1 -
TGCGCCAGCAGCTTGGCTAGCGGGGGAGCTGGCGAGACCCAGTACTTC CASSLASGGAGETQYF TRBD2 16 TRBJ2-5 TRBV5-1 -
TGTGCCAGCAGCCCGAGACAGGGGGCCCCCGGGGAGCTGTTTTTT CASSPRQGAPGELFF - 15 TRBJ2-2 TRBV21-1 -
TGTGCCAGCAGCGCAGGGATAGCGGACCCCTCCTACGAGCAGTACTTC CASSAGIADPSYEQYF - 16 TRBJ2-7 TRBV7-2 -
TGTGCCAGCAGCTTGGGCCCTACCCCTGGGCGGGTCTACGAGCAGTACTTC CASSLGPTPGRVYEQYF - 17 TRBJ2-7 TRBV5-5 -
TGTGCCAGCAGCTTACAGGCAGGATCAAACACCGGGGAGCTGTTTTTT CASSLQAGSNTGELFF - 16 TRBJ2-2 TRBV7-3 -
TGTGCCAGCAGCCCGAGCGGGAGAGGAGTAGGAGAGACCCAGTACTTC CASSPSGRGVGETQYF TRBD2 16 TRBJ2-5 TRBV5-8 -
TGTGCCAGCAGCCAGGGGGCTAGCACCCCATACGAGCAGTACTTC CASSQGASTPYEQYF - 15 TRBJ2-7 TRBV3-1/TRBV3-2 -
TGTGCCAGCAGCTTGGCCTCAGGGGGTAATGAAAAACTGTTTTTT CASSLASGGNEKLFF TRBD1 15 TRBJ1-4 TRBV5-4 few
TGTGCCAGCACCAATGCTCGAGTAGGGGAATCCAACACTGAAGCTTTCTTT CASTNARVGESNTEAFF - 17 TRBJ1-1 TRBV14 -
TGTGCCAGCAGTTACTATATAGGGGAAGGGCAGCCCCAGCATTTT CASSYYIGEGQPQHF - 15 TRBJ1-5 TRBV6-2/TRBV6-3 -
TGTGCCAGCAGCCCTAGCGGGAGGGCCGACGAGACCCAGTACTTC CASSPSGRADETQYF TRBD2 15 TRBJ2-5 TRBV5-4 -
TGTGCCAGCAGACTTGACAGGGGGCATGAGCAGTTCTTC CASRLDRGHEQFF TRBD1 13 TRBJ2-1 TRBV6-4 -
TGTGCCAGTAGTATCGAACAGGGCCGGTATCAGCCCCAGCATTTT CASSIEQGRYQPQHF - 15 TRBJ1-5 TRBV19 -
TGTGCCAGCAGCCCTTCGACTAGCGCTGAGACCCAGTACTTC CASSPSTSAETQYF TRBD2 14 TRBJ2-5 TRBV11-3 -